The entry below describes one T cell receptor beta chain. Its recognized antigen is unknown. No base qualities exist here, and no much larger clone lies one base off it. TCRbeta CDR3 regions were amplified from genomic DNA using the immunoSEQ Assay, a bias-controlled multiplex PCR. In the original analysis: The number of nucleated cells in each sample was estimated by amplification of reference gene primers within the assay. To quantify the absolute abundance of each unique TCRbeta CDR3 rearrangement, sequence reads were collapsed and filtered. For each sample, productive Simpson clonality was calculated as the square root of Simpson's diversity index across productive rearrangements. TCRdb took this table from immuneACCESS and kept in-frame rearrangements with V and J called. Such tables lack part of the clones; where checked against another copy, unresolved V genes explain under half of the gap, and the rest is unexplained. V, J and clone size derive from that table, while D and trimming were established from the DNA sequence. The sample has 200,000 or so clones on record, less than 90% of them singletons. The ten most abundant clones make up about 10% of the sample.

This specimen comes from a study of blood T cell repertoires in COVID-19 (dated by TCRdb to 2020 to 2022). A note on the overall study: The collaborator samples originated in the United States, Italy and Spain and spanned the acute and convalescent phases of COVID-19. The prospective study material was composed of cDNA or gDNA derived from T cells, B-cell-depleted T cells, or PBMCs. Deeply sampled blood TCRbeta repertoires from subjects exposed to, actively infected with, or recovered from COVID-19 were included in the dataset. The repertoires were made available in a free public database intended to serve as a resource for research on the immune response to SARS-CoV-2. The samples were drawn from two sources: the first 160 participants of the ongoing ImmuneRACE study, and 1,200 or so subjects contributed by 6 global collaborators. Nearly every sample came with metadata listing a de-identified subject ID, COVID-19 status, age in years and sex. Where HLA class I and class II types were available, the types were taken from metadata supplied by the sample provider, not from assay-based typing. General findings and caveats noted by the study authors: How much clinical and demographic metadata was included differed by source and by participant, and the metadata was provided uncurated.

One collaborating source in Seattle enrolled patients during active infection and followed them longitudinally through the course of disease. The collaborating institutions used their own protocols to collect whole blood in K2EDTA tubes. For TCRbeta analysis, collaborators shipped samples as frozen whole blood, isolated PBMCs, or DNA extracted from either of those sample types. Germline trimming amounts to 0 bases on V and 6 bases on J, with 6 as the count of junction bases outside the gene matches. CDR1 is given as SGHRS and CDR2 as YFSETQ, both from the germline V gene. The CDR3 spans 17 residues, from the cysteine through the phenylalanine. CDR3 DNA is the only sequence kept; it has 51 bases, read in frame from the first base.

The chain couples TRBV5-1 to TRBJ2-3; the junction holds 14 bases that match TRBD2. The sample was peripheral blood. This TCR came from a woman older than 75 with COVID-19, enrolled during active disease. The CDR3 reads CASSLVGTSGGTDTQYF. The DNA reads TGCGCCAGCAGCTTGGTTGGGACTAGCGGGGGTACCGATACGCAGTATTTT.